The rows below give T cell receptor beta chains drawn from one sample of a study of cytomegalovirus exposure and HLA in healthy donors. Data came from immunoSEQ multiplex PCR; TCRdb stores just in-frame clones and leaves some out. The sample carries some 180,000 clones, about 70% recorded once. The sequenced material came from PBMCs. Source of these receptors: a woman under 40 in good health and CMV-seronegative. The CDR3 runs from the conserved cysteine through the conserved F or W. A D gene is named only where the DNA matches it firmly. Not all rows give a size; the values are once, few, many and, for expanded clones, a class.

>-|TRBJ1-3|TRBV19|-
CASSIEAGSSGNTIYF
TGTGCCAGTAGTATTGAGGCGGGGAGCTCTGGAAACACCATATATTTT
>TRBD2|TRBJ2-3|TRBV6-4|-
CASSDLAGADTQYF
TGTGCCAGCAGTGACCTAGCGGGGGCAGATACGCAGTATTTT
>-|TRBJ1-3|TRBV19|-
CASSSHRARSGNTIYF
TGTGCCAGTAGTAGCCACAGGGCAAGGTCTGGAAACACCATATATTTT
>-|TRBJ2-5|TRBV27|-
CASSYQGRQETQYF
TGTGCCAGCAGTTATCAAGGGAGACAAGAGACCCAGTACTTC
>-|TRBJ2-5|TRBV2|-
CASSELQTQYF
TGTGCCAGCAGTGAACTCCAGACCCAGTACTTC
>TRBD1|TRBJ2-3|TRBV5-8|once
CASSQGTGWRNTQYF
TGTGCCAGCAGTCAGGGGACAGGGTGGCGAAATACGCAGTATTTT
>-|TRBJ2-7|TRBV2|once
CASSRSYEQYF
TGTGCCAGCAGCCGCTCCTACGAGCAGTACTTC
>-|TRBJ1-3|TRBV7-6|-
CASSFDGLSGNTIYF
TGTGCCAGCAGCTTTGACGGACTGAGCGGAAACACCATATATTTT
>-|TRBJ2-5|TRBV2|-
CASRRVPKTQYF
TGTGCCAGCAGGAGGGTCCCAAAGACCCAGTACTTC
>-|TRBJ1-4|TRBV21-1|-
CASDCPGYNEKLFF
TGTGCCAGCGATTGTCCAGGGTATAATGAAAAACTGTTTTTT
>-|TRBJ2-1|TRBV12-2|few
CASRLERGRNNEQFF
TGTGCAAGTCGCTTAGAAAGGGGGCGAAACAATGAGCAGTTCTTC
>-|TRBJ2-7|TRBV19|-
CASSTQKVPGYEQYF
TGTGCCAGTAGTACCCAAAAGGTACCAGGCTACGAGCAGTACTTC
>-|TRBJ1-3|TRBV7-9|-
CSSSLGLVADINGGNTIYF
TGTTCCAGCAGCTTAGGTTTGGTCGCCGACATTAACGGTGGAAACACCATATATTTT
>TRBD2|TRBJ2-7|TRBV5-6|-
CASSPPLAGEQYF
TGTGCCAGCAGCCCCCCCTTAGCGGGCGAGCAGTACTTC
>-|TRBJ2-7|TRBV5-4|once
CATGDEYEQYF
TGTGCCACCGGAGACGAATACGAGCAGTACTTC
>TRBD1|TRBJ1-1|TRBV6-6|-
CASSSRTGGSEAFF
TGTGCCAGCAGTTCCCGGACAGGGGGTTCTGAAGCTTTCTTT
>TRBD1|TRBJ1-2|TRBV6-6|-
CASSYGTGADGYTF
TGTGCCAGCAGTTACGGAACAGGGGCGGATGGCTACACCTTC
>-|TRBJ2-1|TRBV10-3|-
CAISDGGGNEQFF
TGTGCCATCAGCGATGGAGGAGGCAATGAGCAGTTCTTC
>TRBD1|TRBJ2-7|TRBV5-4|-
CASSEGQGPSGHEQYF
TGTGCCAGCAGCGAAGGACAGGGTCCCTCTGGCCACGAGCAGTACTTC
>-|TRBJ1-2|TRBV5-1|-
CASSSPFGGGYTF
TGCGCCAGCAGCTCTCCCTTTGGAGGTGGCTACACCTTC
>TRBD1|TRBJ1-2|TRBV29-1|-
CSGHWAGGIGYTF
TGCAGCGGACATTGGGCAGGGGGTATAGGCTACACCTTC
>TRBD1|TRBJ1-2|TRBV4-1|once
CASSQSRGQGYGYTF
TGCGCCAGCAGCCAATCCCGGGGACAGGGCTATGGCTACACCTTC